Listed below are T cell receptor beta chains from one sample, sequenced in a study of cytomegalovirus exposure and HLA in healthy donors. TCRdb's copy holds only in-frame clones and misses some; the assay was immunoSEQ multiplex PCR. The table lists about 180,000 clones, roughly nine tenths of them singletons. The specimen sequenced was PBMCs. All receptors derive from a man between 18 and 29 years old in good health and CMV-seropositive. Each CDR3 is given without its conserved first and last residue.

>TRBV19|TRBJ2-7
ASSGGSSYEQY
>TRBV5-8|TRBJ2-7
ASSLGQANYEQY
>TRBV4-1|TRBJ2-3
ASSLAGLDTDTQY
>TRBV6-1|TRBJ1-1
ASISPGQVNTEAF
>TRBV28|TRBJ2-7
AALGRDYEQY
>TRBV5-6|TRBJ2-7
ASSFGQSYEQY
>TRBV4-2|TRBJ1-4
ASSQDFSGAGGREKLF
>TRBV4-2|TRBJ2-3
ASSQDSPPKVAGGTDTQY
>TRBV7-2|TRBJ2-7
ASSRGSAYEQY
>TRBV10-3|TRBJ1-1
AISARTENTEAF
>TRBV7-2|TRBJ2-1
ASSQRPTRGGGNEQF
>TRBV4-1|TRBJ2-7
ASSPAGGKTYEQY
>TRBV7-9|TRBJ2-7
ASSLMSSVYEQY
>TRBV18|TRBJ1-1
ASSPPGGGTEAF
>TRBV2|TRBJ2-3
ASRWTGGPTDTQY
>TRBV7-2|TRBJ2-1
ASSLGVSSYNEQF
>TRBV9|TRBJ1-2
ASSTQGQSYGYT
>TRBV7-2|TRBJ2-7
ASSLAAPRGAAYEQY
>TRBV7-6|TRBJ2-7
ASSLGGQMDEQY
>TRBV28|TRBJ2-7
ASRRQGAYEQY
>TRBV5-5|TRBJ2-4
ASSLRQGAKNIQY
>TRBV27|TRBJ2-1
ASSLSGTGSYNEQF
>TRBV4-3|TRBJ2-7
ASSHRDRGLYEQY
>TRBV9|TRBJ2-1
ASSVIPDEQF
>TRBV18|TRBJ2-6
ASSPPLTGLGANVLT
>TRBV5-1|TRBJ2-4
ASSLGQGVKNIQY
>TRBV19|TRBJ2-3
ASRGFLAISSTDTQY
>TRBV5-1|TRBJ2-1
ASSVTSGGLINEQF
>TRBV7-9|TRBJ1-5
ASSWDREPNQPQH
>TRBV2|TRBJ2-7
ASTQSYEQY
>TRBV9|TRBJ1-3
ASSVTGTDGNTIY
>TRBV6-1|TRBJ2-7
ASSELQGASYEQY
>TRBV28|TRBJ2-1
ASSLLTSGGYNEQF
>TRBV7-9|TRBJ1-2
ASSPSTVENGYT
>TRBV9|TRBJ2-2
ASSLQTGRTGELF
>TRBV7-8|TRBJ1-3
ASSLYVTLSGNTIY
>TRBV30|TRBJ2-7
ALNPGESSYEQY
>TRBV19|TRBJ1-1
ASSIDRVTAF
>TRBV29-1|TRBJ2-7
SVGGLAGGLYEQY
>TRBV6-6|TRBJ2-7
ASSVAGGISYEQY
>TRBV27|TRBJ1-1
ASRPLGGTEAF
>TRBV5-1|TRBJ2-1
ASSLGGTGESEQF
>TRBV28|TRBJ2-7
ASTSPGTSGYEQY
>TRBV27|TRBJ2-3
ASSFAGSDTQY
>TRBV9|TRBJ2-5
ASSAHQETQY
>TRBV28|TRBJ2-7
ASSILAYEQY
>TRBV27|TRBJ2-2
ASSLGQGLTGELF
>TRBV2|TRBJ1-1
ASSPANTGNTEAF